A selection of T cell receptor beta chains follows, all from one sample in a study of cytomegalovirus exposure and HLA in healthy donors. Method: immunoSEQ multiplex PCR; TCRdb's copy keeps in-frame clones and lacks some. In the table there are some 190,000 clones, 70% to 90% of which are singletons. Sequencing was carried out using PBMCs. The receptors stem from a woman between 18 and 30 years old in good health and CMV-seronegative. CDR3s include the opening cysteine and the closing phenylalanine or tryptophan. The order of the fields is J gene, V gene, D gene, clone size, CDR3 DNA, CDR3 protein. D genes are given only for firm matches. Not every row has a clone size; where given, it reads once, few, many or a size class.

J: TRBJ1-1; V: TRBV5-1; D: -; size: once; DNA: TGCGCCAGCAGCTTCCGGGTCAAGAACACTGAAGCTTTCTTT; CDR3: CASSFRVKNTEAFF
J: TRBJ2-7; V: TRBV7-2; D: -; size: -; DNA: TGTGCCAGCAGCCCTACCCTCTACGAGCAGTACTTC; CDR3: CASSPTLYEQYF
J: TRBJ2-7; V: TRBV28; D: -; size: few; DNA: TGTGCCAGCAACCCGGCAGGGAGGCCCTACGAGCAGTACTTC; CDR3: CASNPAGRPYEQYF
J: TRBJ2-3; V: TRBV12-5; D: TRBD2; size: -; DNA: TGTGCTAGTGGTTTGGTGGGCCCTAGCGGGAGGACAGATACGCAGTATTTT; CDR3: CASGLVGPSGRTDTQYF
J: TRBJ1-1; V: TRBV28; D: -; size: -; DNA: TGTGCCACCCGACTGACAGTGAACACTGAAGCTTTCTTT; CDR3: CATRLTVNTEAFF
J: TRBJ1-2; V: TRBV27; D: -; size: -; DNA: TGTGCCAGCAGTCTCTCCGGGACACCGTATGGCTACACCTTC; CDR3: CASSLSGTPYGYTF
J: TRBJ1-1; V: TRBV28; D: TRBD1; size: once; DNA: TGTGCCAGCAGTTTAGGCGACAGGGCCGCCTCTGAAGCTTTCTTT; CDR3: CASSLGDRAASEAFF
J: TRBJ2-7; V: TRBV2; D: TRBD1; size: -; DNA: TGTGCCAGCGACCAATACTACCGGGACAGGGCTTACGAGCAGTACTTC; CDR3: CASDQYYRDRAYEQYF
J: TRBJ1-2; V: TRBV28; D: TRBD1; size: -; DNA: TGTGCCAGCATCCGGACAGGGGGCGACTATGGCTACACCTTC; CDR3: CASIRTGGDYGYTF
J: TRBJ1-6; V: TRBV28; D: -; size: once; DNA: TGTGCCAGCAGTCAGCAACGGATAAGGACTCACTTT; CDR3: CASSQQRIRTHF
J: TRBJ2-7; V: TRBV5-1; D: TRBD1; size: -; DNA: TGCGCCAGCAGCTACGGACAGGGTCCCTCCAACGAGCAGTACTTC; CDR3: CASSYGQGPSNEQYF
J: TRBJ1-2; V: TRBV18; D: -; size: -; DNA: TGTGCCAGCTCACCGGGGCAGGTCCTTTACACCTTC; CDR3: CASSPGQVLYTF
J: TRBJ2-5; V: TRBV6-5; D: TRBD2; size: -; DNA: TGTGCCAGCAGTTACGGGGGGACTAGCGGGAGGGAGACCCAGTACTTC; CDR3: CASSYGGTSGRETQYF
J: TRBJ2-3; V: TRBV5-6; D: TRBD1; size: -; DNA: TGTGCCAGCAGCCGCCGGGACAGCGTATTACAGAGCACAGATACGCAGTATTTT; CDR3: CASSRRDSVLQSTDTQYF
J: TRBJ2-7; V: TRBV6-5; D: TRBD1; size: -; DNA: TGTGCCAGCAGTTACTCGAGCGGACAGGGGACCTACGAGCAGTACTTC; CDR3: CASSYSSGQGTYEQYF
J: TRBJ1-1; V: TRBV7-8; D: TRBD1; size: -; DNA: TGTGCCAGCAGCAAACGACAGGGTCCGGGCACTGAAGCTTTCTTT; CDR3: CASSKRQGPGTEAFF
J: TRBJ2-3; V: TRBV29-1; D: -; size: -; DNA: TGCAGCGTTTCACCGGGACAAAGCACAGATACGCAGTATTTT; CDR3: CSVSPGQSTDTQYF
J: TRBJ2-6; V: TRBV7-2; D: -; size: -; DNA: TGTGCCAGCAGCTCCGGACTTCTGGACGGGGCCAACGTCCTGACTTTC; CDR3: CASSSGLLDGANVLTF
J: TRBJ1-2; V: TRBV6-5; D: -; size: once; DNA: TGTGCCAGCAGTTACGGCGGGTCTGCCTATGGCTACACCTTC; CDR3: CASSYGGSAYGYTF
J: TRBJ1-5; V: TRBV4-2; D: -; size: -; DNA: TGTGCCAGCAGCCAAGACGAGGGCCAGCCCCAGCATTTT; CDR3: CASSQDEGQPQHF
J: TRBJ2-5; V: TRBV6-5; D: -; size: -; DNA: TGTGCCAGCAGTTACTCGGCCACCTTCCAAGAGACCCAGTACTTC; CDR3: CASSYSATFQETQYF
J: TRBJ2-7; V: TRBV5-1; D: TRBD2; size: -; DNA: TGCGCCAGCAGCCCGACTAGCGGGACCCACGAGCAGTACTTC; CDR3: CASSPTSGTHEQYF
J: TRBJ2-1; V: TRBV5-6; D: TRBD2; size: -; DNA: TGTGCCAGCAGCATGACTAGCTTTGGCCCCTACAATGAGCAGTTCTTC; CDR3: CASSMTSFGPYNEQFF
J: TRBJ2-1; V: TRBV5-1; D: -; size: -; DNA: TGCGCCAGCAGCTCAGGACAGTACAATGAGCAGTTCTTC; CDR3: CASSSGQYNEQFF
J: TRBJ1-5; V: TRBV2; D: TRBD1; size: -; DNA: TGTGCCAGCAATCCAGGGGGTCAGCCCCAGCATTTT; CDR3: CASNPGGQPQHF
J: TRBJ1-1; V: TRBV18; D: -; size: -; DNA: TGTGCCAGCTCACCACCGGCAGGGAATGAAGCTTTCTTT; CDR3: CASSPPAGNEAFF
J: TRBJ1-5; V: TRBV18; D: TRBD1; size: -; DNA: TGTGCCAGCTCATCGGGACAGGGACCATCAAGCAATCAGCCCCAGCATTTT; CDR3: CASSSGQGPSSNQPQHF
J: TRBJ1-2; V: TRBV9; D: TRBD1; size: -; DNA: TGTGCCAGCAGCGTAGGCGGGACAGGGGACTATGGCTACACCTTC; CDR3: CASSVGGTGDYGYTF
J: TRBJ1-1; V: TRBV5-1; D: TRBD1; size: -; DNA: TGCGCCAGCAGCTTGAATGGACAGGGGGTAACTGAAGCTTTCTTT; CDR3: CASSLNGQGVTEAFF
J: TRBJ1-5; V: TRBV19; D: -; size: -; DNA: TGTGCCAGTAGCCATCCATCAAGCAATCAGCCCCAGCATTTT; CDR3: CASSHPSSNQPQHF
J: TRBJ2-7; V: TRBV7-9; D: -; size: -; DNA: TGTGCCAGCAGCTTAAATGAGGGTTTGTACGAGCAGTACTTC; CDR3: CASSLNEGLYEQYF
J: TRBJ2-5; V: TRBV25-1; D: TRBD1; size: once; DNA: TGTGCCAGCAGTCGACAGGGGTGGGAAGAGACCCAGTACTTC; CDR3: CASSRQGWEETQYF
J: TRBJ1-3; V: TRBV19; D: -; size: -; DNA: TGTGCCAGTAGTATGGGAGGAGCCCCCCTAGGAAACACCATATATTTT; CDR3: CASSMGGAPLGNTIYF
J: TRBJ1-2; V: TRBV7-8; D: -; size: -; DNA: TGTGCCAGCAGCTTAGTGATGGGGGCGCTAGCTAACTATGGCTACACCTTC; CDR3: CASSLVMGALANYGYTF
J: TRBJ1-2; V: TRBV27; D: TRBD1; size: -; DNA: TGTGCCAGCAGGACGACAGGGGGAGGGGGCTACACCTTC; CDR3: CASRTTGGGGYTF
J: TRBJ2-1; V: TRBV7-9; D: TRBD1; size: -; DNA: TGTGCCAGCGGACAGGGAATGGAGCAGTTCTTC; CDR3: CASGQGMEQFF
J: TRBJ2-7; V: TRBV2; D: -; size: -; DNA: TGTGCCAGCAGCCACAAAAAATATGGCGAGCAGTACTTC; CDR3: CASSHKKYGEQYF
J: TRBJ2-3; V: TRBV6-5; D: -; size: -; DNA: TGTGCCAGCAGTCTAGAGGGAGGACAATCGCAGTATTTT; CDR3: CASSLEGGQSQYF
J: TRBJ1-5; V: TRBV28; D: -; size: -; DNA: TGTGCCAGCAGTTTAGGGTCGGGGGGCAGGAGCAATCAGCCCCAGCATTTT; CDR3: CASSLGSGGRSNQPQHF
J: TRBJ2-7; V: TRBV2; D: -; size: -; DNA: TGTGTCAGCAGTGATCAGGGCCAGGGTTACGAGCAGTACTTC; CDR3: CVSSDQGQGYEQYF
J: TRBJ2-7; V: TRBV7-9; D: -; size: once; DNA: TGTGCCAGCCGGGTTAGAAACGAGCAGTACTTC; CDR3: CASRVRNEQYF
J: TRBJ1-2; V: TRBV18; D: TRBD1; size: -; DNA: TGTGCCAGCTCACCAGACAGGGCGGGCTATGGCTACACCTTC; CDR3: CASSPDRAGYGYTF
J: TRBJ2-7; V: TRBV27; D: -; size: -; DNA: TGTGCCAGCAGTCTGGCAACAAGCGGGTACGAGCAGTACTTC; CDR3: CASSLATSGYEQYF
J: TRBJ2-7; V: TRBV29-1; D: -; size: once; DNA: TGCAGCGCCTCGACAGGTGGCGACGAGCAGTACTTC; CDR3: CSASTGGDEQYF
J: TRBJ2-7; V: TRBV10-3; D: TRBD2; size: -; DNA: TGTGCCATCAGGACTAGCGGTACCTACGAGCAGTACTTC; CDR3: CAIRTSGTYEQYF